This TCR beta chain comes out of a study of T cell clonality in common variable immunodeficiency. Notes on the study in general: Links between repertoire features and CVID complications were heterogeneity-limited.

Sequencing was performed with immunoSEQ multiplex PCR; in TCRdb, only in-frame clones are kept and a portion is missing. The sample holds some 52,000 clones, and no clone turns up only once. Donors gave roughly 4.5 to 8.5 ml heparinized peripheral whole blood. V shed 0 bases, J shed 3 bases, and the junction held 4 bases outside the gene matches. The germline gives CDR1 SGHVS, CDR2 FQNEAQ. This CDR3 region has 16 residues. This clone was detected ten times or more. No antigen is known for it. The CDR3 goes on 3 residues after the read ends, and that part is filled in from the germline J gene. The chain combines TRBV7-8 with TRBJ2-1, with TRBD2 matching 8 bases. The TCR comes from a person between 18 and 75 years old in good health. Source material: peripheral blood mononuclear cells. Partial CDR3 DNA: TGTGCCAGCAGCTTAGCGGTAGCGGGGTACTACAATGAG. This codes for CASSLAVAGYYNE. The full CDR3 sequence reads CASSLAVAGYYNEQFF.